These 23 T cell receptor beta chains originate from one sample sequenced in a study of spatial heterogeneity in lung cancer. TCRdb re-derived calls from the 5' RACE reads in MiXCR, one entry per CDR3 protein. The sample lists about 53,000 distinct CDR3 sequences; approximately 7% were seen once. Time point reported: sample taken at primary tumor resection. Tumor, nontumor lung or frozen PBMC supplied whole RNA that was sequenced unsorted. The specimen comprised PBMCs, sampled at surgery. Source of these receptors: a female donor with early-stage non-small cell lung cancer.

This clonotype was counted at least ten times. This sequence joins TRBV4-2 and TRBJ2-7, with 8 nucleotides matching TRBD1. The CDR3 is 14 residues long. The germline V gene encodes CDR1 LGHNA and CDR2 YNFKEQ. Trimming removed 2 bases from V and 6 bases from J; junction bases left unmatched: 6. The CDR3 region has the DNA TGTGCCAGCAGCCAACAGGGGGCTATTAGCGAGCAGTACTTC. Its protein is CASSQQGAISEQYF.

This clonotype was found many times. This chain links TRBV12-3 or TRBV12-4 with TRBJ2-3; TRBD1 or TRBD2 may be the D gene (5 bases each). V lost 7 bases and J lost 1, with 15 bases in between. The CDR3 contains 15 residues. The DNA of the CDR3 is TGTGCCAGCAACGTACTGGGACGCCGCACAGATACGCAGTATTTT. Translating it yields CASNVLGRRTDTQYF.

This clonotype was found many times. The chain couples TRBV7-6 to TRBJ1-3; D not certain. Trimming stripped 1 base from V and 7 bases from J, with 11 bases between. This CDR3 is 14 amino acids long. Germline CDR1 SGHVS, CDR2 FNYEAQ. CDR3 sequence: CASSLETLENTIYF. The CDR3 region has the DNA TGTGCCAGCAGCTTAGAGACCCTGGAGAACACCATATATTTT.

This clonotype was recorded at least ten times. The rearrangement links TRBV19 to TRBJ2-3; the D call may be TRBD1 or TRBD2 (6 bases each). V shed 11 bases and J shed 1 base, with 13 bases lying between them. CDR3 length: 13 residues. Per the germline V gene, CDR1 is LNHDA and CDR2 is SQIVND (reference sequence). The CDR3 here is CAGGPPGTDTQYF. The CDR3 DNA sequence: TGTGCCGGGGGGCCCCCGGGCACAGATACGCAGTATTTT.

Many counts were recorded for this clonotype. The V and J genes are TRBV2 and TRBJ1-1; 7 bases line up with TRBD1. V lost 8 bases, J lost 1 base, and 7 bases stayed unmatched. Looked up from germline, CDR1 is SNHLY and CDR2 is FYNNEI. The CDR3 has 14 residues. The chain's CDR3 is CASASRTGNTEAFF. The CDR3 DNA reads TGTGCCAGCGCATCCAGGACAGGGAACACTGAAGCTTTCTTT.

There are many counts of this clonotype. The V gene is TRBV27, the J gene TRBJ2-3, with 7 bases lining up with TRBD2. Germline CDR1 and CDR2: MNHEY and SMNVEV (reference sequence). This CDR3 region has 14 residues. Trimming at V came to 3 bases and at J to 3 bases, leaving 3 bases not matched to a gene. CDR3 amino acids: CASSFSGVTDTQYF. The CDR3 DNA reads as TGTGCCAGCAGTTTCAGCGGGGTTACAGATACGCAGTATTTT.

Only a few counts were recorded for this clonotype. This chain uses TRBV20-1 with TRBJ1-5; 9 bases are shared with TRBD1. J lost 7 bases, V lost 5 bases, and 9 bases had no gene match. CDR3 length equals 14 residues. Germline CDR1 reads DFQATT; CDR2 reads SNEGSKA (reference sequence). CDR3 sequence (DNA): TGCAGTGCTCTTTCCGGGACAGGGATCCAGCCCCAGCATTTT. Amino acid sequence: CSALSGTGIQPQHF.

The chain links TRBV2 to TRBJ1-6; 8 positions agree with TRBD1. The V gene's germline CDR1 is SNHLY and CDR2 FYNNEI. The CDR3 consists of 15 residues. V lost 3 bases, J lost 10 bases, and 8 bases stayed unmatched. CDR3 coding DNA: TGTGCCAGCAGTGACTGGACAGGGACGGGGTCACCCCTCCACTTT. Protein: CASSDWTGTGSPLHF. The variable domain in full, with the rest retrieved from reference TRBV2 and TRBJ1-6, is EPEVTQTPSHQVTQMGQEVILRCVPISNHLYFYWYRQILGQKVEFLVSFYNNEISEKSEIFDDQFSVERPDGSNFTLKIRSTKLEDSAMYFCASSDWTGTGSPLHFGNGTRLTVT.

V is TRBV27 and J is TRBJ1-2, with TRBD1 as a possible D gene (5 bases). CDR1 MNHEY and CDR2 SMNVEV come from the germline V gene (reference sequence). CDR3 length: 14 residues. Deletions cut 0 bases from V and 4 bases from J, with 9 bases between. CDR3 DNA sequence: TGTGCCAGCAGTTTATCTCGGGGGGGCTATGGCTACACCTTC. This codes for CASSLSRGGYGYTF.

This clonotype was detected a few times. The genes are TRBV2 and TRBJ2-7; D not certain. Looked up from germline, CDR1 is SNHLY and CDR2 is FYNNEI. This CDR3 has 12 residues. Trimming cost V 5 bases and J 1 base, with 6 bases left between them. CDR3 DNA: TGTGCCAGCAGTACTCAATCCTACGAGCAGTACTTC. Protein sequence: CASSTQSYEQYF.

This clonotype was detected a few times. J is TRBJ2-5 and V is TRBV15; 8 nucleotides align to TRBD1. This CDR3 region has 16 residues. Trimming at V came to 3 bases and at J to 1 base, leaving 7 bases not matched to a gene. Germline-derived CDR1 and CDR2 are LNHNV and YYDKDF (reference sequence). The CDR3 sequence is CATSRRGGTGQETQYF. DNA for the CDR3: TGTGCCACCAGCAGGAGAGGTGGGACAGGCCAAGAGACCCAGTACTTC.

The chain uses TRBV5-1 and TRBJ1-2; D is perhaps TRBD1 (5 bases). Deletions cut 2 bases from V and 0 bases from J, with 14 bases between. The CDR3 has 16 amino acids. Per germline, CDR1 SGHRS and CDR2 YFSETQ. CDR3 DNA: TGCGCCAGCAGCTTCGGGGAGGACAACTCTAACTATGGCTACACCTTC. Residues: CASSFGEDNSNYGYTF.

The chain links TRBV2 to TRBJ2-5; the D gene is possibly TRBD1 (5 bases). The CDR3 runs 16 residues. Trimming stripped 7 bases from V and 2 bases from J, with 20 bases between. The germline V gene has CDR1 SNHLY and CDR2 FYNNEI. The CDR3 reads CASIGFLDREQETQYF. The CDR3 region has the DNA TGTGCCAGCATCGGCTTCCTCGACAGAGAGCAAGAGACCCAGTACTTC.

In its sample, this clonotype was seen many times. Here the CDR3 reads CASSTGSGANVLTF. The CDR3 DNA reads TGTGCCAGCAGTACAGGGTCTGGGGCCAACGTCCTGACTTTC. The V call is TRBV27, the J call TRBJ2-6; tentative D call: TRBD1 (6 bases). This CDR3 is built from 14 residues. Germline CDR1 MNHEY, CDR2 SMNVEV (reference sequence). V gave up 5 bases and J gave up 1 base, with 6 bases separating them. Full variable domain (rest looked up from reference TRBV27 and TRBJ2-6): EAQVTQNPRYLITVTGKKLTVTCSQNMNHEYMSWYRQDPGLGLRQIYYSMNVEVTDKGDVPEGYKVSRKEKRNFPLILESPSPNQTSLYFCASSTGSGANVLTFGAGSRLTVL.

Ten or more counts support this clonotype. The chain couples TRBV5-1 to TRBJ2-7, with D perhaps given as TRBD1 or TRBD2 (5 bases each). Germline-derived CDR1 and CDR2 are SGHRS and YFSETQ. CDR3 length: 14 amino acids. V lost 2 bases and J 3 bases, leaving 12 bases between the germline ends. The DNA of the CDR3 is TGCGCCAGCAGCTTTGGGGGAATCTACTACGAGCAGTACTTC. Protein sequence: CASSFGGIYYEQYF.

This clonotype was picked up many times. The genes are TRBV3-1 and TRBJ1-1; TRBD1 is a possible D gene (5 bases). There are 14 residues in the CDR3. Germline CDR1 and CDR2: LGHDT and YNNKEL (reference sequence). The V gene lost 4 bases and the J gene lost 1 base, with 10 bases spanning the gap. The CDR3 protein is CASSLRGANTEAFF. The CDR3 nucleotides are TGTGCCAGCAGCCTTAGGGGCGCGAACACTGAAGCTTTCTTT. The full variable domain, rest sourced from reference TRBV3-1 and TRBJ1-1, is DTAVSQTPKYLVTQMGNDKSIKCEQNLGHDTMYWYKQDSKKFLKIMFSYNNKELIINETVPNRFSPKSPDKAHLNLHINSLELGDSAVYFCASSLRGANTEAFFGQGTRLTVV.

This clonotype was counted many times. The genes are TRBV7-2 and TRBJ2-5; maybe TRBD1 (6 bases). This CDR3 is built from 14 residues. From germline, CDR1 is SGHTA and CDR2 FQGNSA. Trimming removed 4 bases from V and 5 bases from J, with 14 bases in between. The CDR3 loop reads CASSSPPGAETQYF. In DNA, the CDR3 is TGTGCCAGCAGCTCCCCGCCAGGGGCGGAGACCCAGTACTTC.

The gene calls are TRBV28 and TRBJ2-3, with a possible D match to TRBD2 (6 bases). Deletions cut 2 bases from V and 4 bases from J, with 7 bases between. The CDR3 sequence is 13 residues long. Germline CDR1 and CDR2: MDHEN and SYDVKM. CDR3 coding DNA: TGTGCCAGCAGTTTAGGAGGGGCAGATACGCAGTATTTT. Translated: CASSLGGADTQYF.

V gene TRBV2 combines with J gene TRBJ2-1; D is perhaps TRBD1 or TRBD2 (6 bases each). The CDR3 is 14 residues long. Germline-derived CDR1 and CDR2 are SNHLY and FYNNEI. V lost 7 bases and J 3 bases, leaving 13 bases between the germline ends. In nucleotides, the CDR3 is TGTGCCAGCAATACGGGGGCCCTCTACAATGAGCAGTTCTTC. This codes for CASNTGALYNEQFF.

This clonotype showed up many times. The CDR3 nucleotides read TGCGCCAGCAGCGCCCTTACGACAGGGGTACAAGAGACCCAGTACTTC. Protein sequence: CASSALTTGVQETQYF. The rearrangement links TRBV5-1 to TRBJ2-5; 8 positions agree with TRBD1. V dropped 4 bases and J dropped 2; count of bases not matched to a gene: 10. This CDR3 has 16 amino acids. Germline CDR1 and CDR2: SGHRS and YFSETQ.

This clonotype occurred many times. The chain links TRBV28 to TRBJ2-3, with unresolved D. CDR1 is MDHEN, CDR2 SYDVKM, per germline. CDR3 size: 15 residues. The V gene lost 7 bases and the J gene lost 2 bases, with 16 bases spanning the gap. The CDR3 DNA follows: TGTGCCAGCATCTCGTCTGGGGAAAACACAGATACGCAGTATTTT. It encodes CASISSGENTDTQYF.

This clonotype was detected many times. The chain employs TRBV28 and TRBJ2-1; D is unclear. The V and J ends lost 5 bases and 1 base respectively, with 12 bases between them. Germline V gene data show CDR1 as MDHEN and CDR2 as SYDVKM. The CDR3 has 15 amino acids. CDR3 loop: CASSPAPRSYNEQFF. The DNA of the CDR3 is TGTGCCAGCAGTCCCGCTCCCAGGTCCTACAATGAGCAGTTCTTC.

This clonotype was seen many times. This rearrangement joins TRBV28 to TRBJ2-6, with D uncertain. This CDR3 spans 14 amino acids. V lost 6 bases to trimming and J lost 1 base, with 7 bases between them. Per the germline V gene, CDR1 is MDHEN and CDR2 is SYDVKM. The CDR3 protein is CASRTLSGANVLTF. The CDR3 DNA follows: TGTGCCAGCAGGACCCTATCTGGGGCCAACGTCCTGACTTTC. The full variable domain, completed using reference TRBV28 and TRBJ2-6, is DVKVTQSSRYLVKRTGEKVFLECVQDMDHENMFWYRQDPGLGLRLIYFSYDVKMKEKGDIPEGYSVSREKKERFSLILESASTNQTSMYLCASRTLSGANVLTFGAGSRLTVL.